This T cell receptor beta chain was sequenced in a study of beta chain features in type 1 diabetes. Study-level results: Type 1 diabetes patients showed fewer insertions and more deletions at VDJ junctions. Researchers could not determine here whether HLA type influences TCRB rearrangement.

This clone has a handful of counts. Its antigen remains unknown. The authors sorted CD4+ naive, central memory, regulatory and stem cell-like memory cells via CD45RO/CCR7/CD25/CD127/CD95/CD27. Expressed TCRB transcripts were sequenced because the isolated RNA had all been reverse transcribed beforehand. Method: immunoSEQ multiplex PCR; TCRdb's copy keeps in-frame clones and lacks some. The sample shows under 400,000 clones, around 13% of them seen only once. Trimming removed 2 bases at V and 1 base at J, with 7 bases between. Germline-derived CDR1 and CDR2 are SGHRS and YFSETQ. The CDR3 covers 14 residues.

Sequenced input: central memory CD4+ T cells from blood. The sequence was obtained from a man younger than 40 in good health. This chain links TRBV5-1 with TRBJ2-1; D call uncertain. CDR3 in DNA: TGCGCCAGCAGCTTTACAGATTCCTACAATGAGCAGTTCTTC. Residues: CASSFTDSYNEQFF.